This passage covers 4 T cell receptor beta chains from one sample sequenced in a study of T cell repertoires in cytomegalovirus infection. TCRdb reprocessed the reads via MiXCR and lists one record per CDR3 protein. The sample consists of approximately 250,000 distinct CDR3 sequences, about 5.9% of them appearing once. Input material: PBMCs. The origin of the receptors is a human donor in good health (CMV status not recorded). Some clones in this sample may be carry-over from other donors' samples.

This clonotype was observed at least ten times. This rearrangement joins TRBV7-2 to TRBJ2-1; TRBD1 matches at 10 bases. The CDR3 spans 15 residues. Per the germline V gene, CDR1 is SGHTA and CDR2 is FQGNSA. J gave up 6 bases and V 4 bases, and 6 bases lay outside the gene matches. The CDR3 protein is CASSSDRGIFNEQFF. The CDR3 DNA follows: TGTGCCAGCAGCTCGGACAGGGGGATTTTCAATGAGCAGTTCTTC.

This clonotype was observed many times. V is TRBV25-1 and J is TRBJ2-7; no clear D. Germline CDR1 is MGHDK and CDR2 is SYGVNS. The CDR3 covers 13 residues. V lost 8 bases to trimming and J lost 2 bases, with 13 bases between them. The CDR3 spells CASGPTLAYEQYF. The CDR3, as DNA: TGTGCCAGCGGACCGACTTTAGCCTACGAGCAGTACTTC.

This clonotype has at least ten counts. This chain joins TRBV7-2 and TRBJ1-2; D remains unclear. Trimming stripped 2 bases from V and 3 bases from J, with 13 bases between. The CDR3 runs to 15 residues. The V gene's germline CDR1 is SGHTA and CDR2 FQGNSA. The CDR3 here is CASSLSPSGDYGYTF. In DNA form, the CDR3 reads TGTGCCAGCAGCTTAAGCCCGAGTGGGGACTATGGCTACACCTTC.

The J gene is TRBJ1-3, the V gene TRBV5-1; a weak D match, TRBD1 (5 bases). Trimming took off 4 bases at V and 1 base at J, with 15 bases between the two ends. The CDR3 consists of 16 residues. Germline V gene lookup returns CDR1 SGHRS and CDR2 YFSETQ. Here the CDR3 DNA reads TGCGCCAGCAGCCTCGATTCGGGGCTTTCTGGAAACACCATATATTTT. Its translation: CASSLDSGLSGNTIYF.